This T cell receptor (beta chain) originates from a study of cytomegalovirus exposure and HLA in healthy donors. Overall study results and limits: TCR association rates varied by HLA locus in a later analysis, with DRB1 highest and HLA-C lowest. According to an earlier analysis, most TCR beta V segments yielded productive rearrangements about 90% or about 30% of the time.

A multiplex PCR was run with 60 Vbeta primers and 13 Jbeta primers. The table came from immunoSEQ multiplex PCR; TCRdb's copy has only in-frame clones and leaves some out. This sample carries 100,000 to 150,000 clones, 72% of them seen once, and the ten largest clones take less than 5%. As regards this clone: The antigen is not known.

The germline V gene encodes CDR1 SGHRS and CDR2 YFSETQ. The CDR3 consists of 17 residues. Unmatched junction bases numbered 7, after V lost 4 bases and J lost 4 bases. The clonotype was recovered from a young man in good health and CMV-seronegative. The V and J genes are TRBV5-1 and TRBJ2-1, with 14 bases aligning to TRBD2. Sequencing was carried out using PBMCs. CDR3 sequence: CASSIRTSGGQYNEQFF. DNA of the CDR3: TGCGCCAGCAGCATCCGGACTAGCGGGGGGCAATACAATGAGCAGTTCTTC.